This T cell receptor beta chain was profiled in a study of low-dose radiotherapy and immunotherapy resistance in tumors. About the research overall: Cohort 1 was treated with 0.5 Gy per fraction at 2-week intervals, amounting to 6.5 Gy overall. The treatment that patients received was intravenous nivolumab 240 mg every two weeks plus ipilimumab 1 mg/kg every six weeks. For four cycles from cycle 1 day 1, patients took 300 mg oral aspirin daily.

A note on this clonotype: Given a much more abundant clone one base away, this may be a read error.

The germline CDR1 and CDR2 sequences are SGHRS and YFSETQ. Trimming removed 2 bases from V and 2 bases from J; junction bases left unmatched: 6. The CDR3 extends over 15 amino acids. Both a constant-region primer and a V-primer adapter served to amplify TCRs across about 20 PCR cycles. TCRdb reprocessed the reads with MiXCR, giving one entry per CDR3 protein. The repertoire has roughly 52,000 distinct CDR3 sequences, around 35% of them found once; the top ten carry roughly 8.2%. The time point was: after trial treatment. Specified treatment: LDRT plus nivolumab, ipilimumab, low-dose cyclophosphamide and aspirin (RACIN trial).

The sequencing used PBMCs, collected after low-dose radiotherapy plus immunotherapy. This chain links TRBV5-1 with TRBJ2-7; 8 nucleotides agree with TRBD1. The clonotype was recovered from a male donor with rectosigmoid adenocarcinoma. CDR3 region: CASSFLTGVPYEQYF. The CDR3 coding sequence is TGCGCCAGCAGCTTTTTGACAGGGGTCCCCTACGAGCAGTACTTC.